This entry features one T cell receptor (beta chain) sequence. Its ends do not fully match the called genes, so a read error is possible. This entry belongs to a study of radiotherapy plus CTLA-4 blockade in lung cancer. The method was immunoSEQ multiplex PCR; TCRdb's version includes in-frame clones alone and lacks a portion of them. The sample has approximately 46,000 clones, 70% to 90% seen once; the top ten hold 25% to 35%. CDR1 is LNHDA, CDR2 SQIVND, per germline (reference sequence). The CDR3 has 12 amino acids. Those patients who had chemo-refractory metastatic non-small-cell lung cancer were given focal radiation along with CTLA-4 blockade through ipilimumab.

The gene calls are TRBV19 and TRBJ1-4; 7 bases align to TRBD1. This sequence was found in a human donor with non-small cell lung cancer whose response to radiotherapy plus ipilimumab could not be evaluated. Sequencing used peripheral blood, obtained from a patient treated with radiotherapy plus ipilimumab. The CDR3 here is CASSTLQGVPVF. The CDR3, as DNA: TGTGCCAGTAGTACCTTGCAGGGGGTTCCTGTTTTT.